This T cell receptor beta chain was profiled in a study of T cell repertoires in cytomegalovirus infection. TCRdb reprocessed the reads via MiXCR and lists one record per CDR3 protein. The sample contains about 310,000 distinct CDR3 sequences, about 25% of which appear only once. This clonotype was detected ten times or more. Its antigen is not identified. V lost 3 bases and J lost 1, with 9 bases in between. The CDR3 is 14 residues long. Germline-derived CDR1 and CDR2 are MDHEN and SYDVKM. The sequence derives from a human donor in good health (CMV status not recorded). Some clones in this sample may be carry-over from other donors' samples. This chain links TRBV28 with TRBJ1-1; no clear D. Specimen: cultured PBMCs, collected from culture after CMV antigen stimulation. The CDR3, as DNA: TGTGCCAGCAGTTTCTACCCGGAGAACACTGAAGCTTTCTTT. Translated, it gives CASSFYPENTEAFF.